Presented here are 26 T cell receptor beta chains from one specimen sequenced in a study of shared clonotypes between healthy human individuals. This table comes from immunoSEQ multiplex PCR, and its TCRdb copy is limited to in-frame clones, with some not included. The table has roughly 500,000 clones, roughly 80% seen once. The sample was PBMCs. The receptors stem from a woman aged 40 to 55 in good health. Some clones in this sample may be carry-over from other donors' samples.

Points on this clone: This likely traces to a read error, being one base from a far larger clone. The CDR3 spells CASGALGTADPTQYF. CDR3 in DNA: TGTGCCAGCGGCGCCTTAGGGACGGCTGACCCAACGCAGTACTTC. V gene TRBV5-6 combines with J gene TRBJ2-7; tentatively, D is TRBD1 or TRBD2 (5 bases each). Trimming left V 7 bases short and J 9 bases short, with 26 bases between. This CDR3 region has 15 residues. The germline CDR1 and CDR2 sequences are SGHDT and YYEEEE.

V usage is TRBV4-2 and J usage is TRBJ1-5; D unclear. With 3 bases removed from V and 7 bases from J, the gap between germline ends came to 7 bases. Germline V gene data show CDR1 as LGHNA and CDR2 as YNFKEQ. The CDR3 has 12 residues. Written as DNA, the CDR3 is TGTGCCAGCAGCCAGGGTCTGCAGCCCCAGCATTTT. Protein sequence: CASSQGLQPQHF.

The chain employs TRBV7-2 and TRBJ1-2; possibly TRBD1 for D (5 bases). Germline V gene lookup returns CDR1 SGHTA and CDR2 FQGNSA. The CDR3 loop spans 13 amino acids. V gave up 2 bases and J gave up 7 bases, with 11 bases separating them. In DNA, the CDR3 is TGTGCCAGCAGCTTAACAGGACTAACTGGCTACACCTTC. It encodes CASSLTGLTGYTF.

The V gene is TRBV18, the J gene TRBJ2-1; a possible D gene is TRBD2 (6 bases). Germline V gives CDR1 KGHSH, CDR2 LQKENI. Between the trimmed V and J ends, which lost 2 bases and 0 bases, there was a span of 8 bases. The CDR3 contains 15 residues. The chain's CDR3 is CASSPRRDSYNEQFF. The DNA of the CDR3 is TGTGCCAGCTCACCAAGGCGGGACTCCTACAATGAGCAGTTCTTC.

V gene TRBV7-2 combines with J gene TRBJ1-3, with D tentatively TRBD1 (5 bases). CDR3 length: 17 residues. The V gene lost 0 bases and the J gene lost 5 bases, with 17 bases spanning the gap. CDR1 is SGHTA, CDR2 FQGNSA, per germline. The CDR3 spells CASSLAGQGGVRNTIYF. The DNA for the CDR3 is TGTGCCAGCAGCTTAGCAGGCCAGGGAGGCGTTAGAAACACCATATATTTT.

This clone was counted a single time. The J gene is TRBJ2-1, the V gene TRBV25-1; perhaps TRBD1 as D (6 bases). The CDR3 is 14 amino acids. The V and J ends lost 4 bases and 7 bases respectively, with 14 bases between them. Germline V gene data show CDR1 as MGHDK and CDR2 as SYGVNS. In DNA form, the CDR3 reads TGTGCCAGCAGTGGTGGGCGAGGGGGAAATGAGCAGTTCTTC. Translation gives CASSGGRGGNEQFF.

The CDR3 here is CASSPRDTDTQYF. In DNA form, the CDR3 reads TGTGCCAGTAGTCCCCGAGACACAGATACGCAGTATTTT. This chain joins TRBV19 and TRBJ2-3; D not resolved. The V gene lost 5 bases and the J gene lost 2 bases, with 8 bases spanning the gap. CDR1 is LNHDA, CDR2 SQIVND, per germline (reference sequence). The CDR3 has 13 amino acids.

The genes are TRBV30 and TRBJ1-3; the match to TRBD1 covers 9 bases. The CDR3 length is 13 residues. V lost 7 bases and J lost 4; bases outside the gene matches: 5. Per germline, CDR1 GTSNPN and CDR2 SVGIG (reference sequence). This chain's CDR3 is CALDRGSGNTIYF. The CDR3 DNA is TGTGCCTTGGACAGGGGCTCAGGAAACACCATATATTTT.

The J gene is TRBJ1-2, the V gene TRBV28; D remains ambiguous. The CDR3 sequence is 16 residues long. Deletions cut 5 bases from V and 3 bases from J, with 19 bases between. Germline V gene data show CDR1 as MDHEN and CDR2 as SYDVKM. The chain's CDR3 is CASSLPQARFYYGYTF. DNA of the CDR3: TGTGCCAGCAGTCTACCCCAGGCGAGATTTTACTATGGCTACACCTTC.

The gene calls are TRBV10-2 and TRBJ2-2; D remains unclear. Germline CDR1 is WSHSY and CDR2 is SAAADI. The CDR3 consists of 14 residues. The V and J ends lost 3 bases and 6 bases respectively, with 11 bases between them. The CDR3 DNA follows: TGCGCCAGCAGTGATCACTTGGCGGCCGGGGAGCTGTTTTTT. Its translation is CASSDHLAAGELFF.

The rearrangement uses TRBV18 and TRBJ2-6, with D hard to call. CDR3 length equals 15 residues. Germline V gene lookup returns CDR1 KGHSH and CDR2 LQKENI. V lost 3 bases to trimming and J lost 2 bases, with 8 bases between them. CDR3 residues: CASSPFYTGANVLTF. In DNA form, the CDR3 reads TGTGCCAGCTCACCCTTCTACACTGGGGCCAACGTCCTGACTTTC.

Details on this clone: This likely reflects a read error, since a far larger clone is one base away. The chain links TRBV28 to TRBJ1-2; D not resolved. The CDR3 sequence is 12 residues long. Germline loops: CDR1 MDHEN, CDR2 SYDVKM. CDR3 residues: CASSYNPDGHTF. CDR3 nucleotide sequence: TGTGCCAGCAGTTACAATCCGGATGGCCACACCTTC.

This clone was detected a few times. Since a much larger clone is just one base distant, this may be a read error. Other DNA sequences in the sample encode the same CDR3. The V and J genes are TRBV28 and TRBJ1-2, with a weak D call TRBD1 (6 bases). The CDR3 length is 14 residues. Trimming cost V 5 bases and J 1 base, with 11 bases left between them. Germline V gene sequence: CDR1 MDHEN, CDR2 SYDVKM. The CDR3 reads CASSLQGFNYGYTF. For the CDR3, the DNA is TGTGCCAGCAGTCTGCAGGGGTTTAACTATGGCTACACCTTC.

This chain links TRBV4-1 with TRBJ1-1; D perhaps matches TRBD1 (6 bases). Germline V gene data show CDR1 as MGHRA and CDR2 as YSYEKL. This CDR3 region has 16 residues. Trimming left V 1 base short and J 5 bases short, with 17 bases between. CDR3 DNA: TGCGCCAGCAGCCAAGTCGGGGGGCTAGGGGGAACTGAAGCTTTCTTT. It specifies CASSQVGGLGGTEAFF.

Turning to this clone: This sequence is one base from a far larger clone and is likely a read error. The gene calls are TRBV5-5 and TRBJ1-2; D is unresolved. Trimming left V 0 bases short and J 7 bases short, with 10 bases between. Germline V gene data show CDR1 as SGHKS and CDR2 as YYEKEE (reference sequence). This CDR3 is built from 13 residues. In DNA form, the CDR3 reads TGTGCCAGCAGCTTGGAGGAGAAGAGTGGCTACACCTTC. Translating gives CASSLEEKSGYTF. Drawing the rest from reference TRBV5-5 and TRBJ1-2, the complete variable domain is DAGVTQSPTHLIKTRGQQVTLRCSPISGHKSVSWYQQVLGQGPQFIFQYYEKEERGRGNFPDRFSARQFPNYSSELNVNALLLGDSALYLCASSLEEKSGYTFGSGTRLTVV.

In the case of this clone: A single base is all that separates this from a far larger clone, so a read error is likely. The chain employs TRBV30 and TRBJ1-1, with TRBD1 as a possible D gene (5 bases). CDR3 length: 16 amino acids. CDR1 and CDR2 (germline): GTSNPN, SVGIG (reference sequence). The CDR3 region has the DNA TGTGCCTGGAGTAATTCCAGGGTTAGGCCGAACACTAAAGCTTTCTTT. This encodes CAWSNSRVRPNTKAFF.

This clone has only one observation. A far larger clone is a single base away, which makes a read error likely. It is likely a read error, because the conserved phenylalanine at the end of the CDR3 is missing. CDR3 protein: CASSTRTSGSDEQYL. CDR3 DNA: TGTGCCAGCAGCACCCGGACTAGCGGGAGCGACGAGCAGTACCTC. This chain joins TRBV7-9 and TRBJ2-7; 13 bases align to TRBD2. V dropped 5 bases and J dropped 5; count of bases not matched to a gene: 6. CDR3 length equals 15 residues. CDR1 SEHNR and CDR2 FQNEAQ come from the germline V gene (reference sequence).

The chain has TRBV28 and TRBJ1-5; 8 bases are a match to TRBD1. Per the germline V gene, CDR1 is MDHEN and CDR2 is SYDVKM. V shed 7 bases, J shed 4 bases, and the junction held 9 bases outside the gene matches. The CDR3 is made up of 15 amino acids. CDR3 in DNA: TGTGCCAGCAACTCACCGGGACAGGCAAATCAGCCCCAGCATTTT. Amino acids: CASNSPGQANQPQHF.

The chain uses TRBV9 and TRBJ2-5; the D gene could be TRBD1 or TRBD2 (5 bases each). The CDR3 contains 14 residues. The V and J ends lost 5 bases and 3 bases respectively, with 14 bases between them. The germline gives CDR1 SGDLS, CDR2 YYNGEE. The DNA of the CDR3 is TGTGCCAGCAGAAGGGACGCCATGAAAGAGACCCAGTACTTC. Its translation: CASRRDAMKETQYF.

Concerning this clone: With a far larger clone one base away, a read error is the likely cause. The chain couples TRBV2 to TRBJ1-5; D perhaps matches TRBD1 (6 bases). The CDR3 extends over 13 amino acids. Germline CDR1 SNHLY, CDR2 FYNNEI. The CDR3 spells CASSRDTGQLQHF. CDR3 in DNA: TGTGCCAGCAGCCGGGACACAGGTCAGCTCCAGCATTTT. Filled out from reference TRBV2 and TRBJ1-5, the complete variable domain reads EPEVTQTPSHQVTQMGQEVILRCVPISNHLYFYWYRQILGQKVEFLVSFYNNEISEKSEIFDDQFSVERPDGSNFTLKIRSTKLEDSAMYFCASSRDTGQLQHFGDGTRLSIL.

Comments on this clone: Given a far larger clone just one base away, this is likely a sequencing read error. CDR3 sequence (DNA): TGTGCCAGCAGTTTACGGACACCCATGAACATTGAAGCTTTCTTT. It encodes CASSLRTPMNIEAFF. The rearrangement joins TRBV27 to TRBJ1-1; a possible D gene is TRBD1 (5 bases). From germline, CDR1 is MNHEY and CDR2 SMNVEV (reference sequence). The CDR3 runs to 15 residues.

CDR3 sequence (DNA): TGCGCCAGCAGCCAAGATGAGTCAGGGGTGGGTGGCTACACCTTC. Translation gives CASSQDESGVGGYTF. The chain employs TRBV4-1 and TRBJ1-2, with D perhaps matching TRBD1 (6 bases). Trimming pared 0 bases from V and 7 bases from J, leaving 15 bases between. This CDR3 is built from 15 residues. Germline CDR1 reads MGHRA; CDR2 reads YSYEKL.

On this clone itself: A read error is likely here: a far larger clone is one base away. The J gene is TRBJ2-5, the V gene TRBV7-2; possible D gene TRBD2, 7 bases. There are 15 residues in the CDR3. V was pared by 5 bases and J by 2 bases, with 15 bases between. Germline V gives CDR1 SGHTA, CDR2 FQGNSA. The CDR3 reads CASSLVGGGQETQYF. The CDR3 DNA follows: TGTGCCAGCAGCCTAGTGGGAGGGGGGCAAGAGACCCAGTACTTC. The full variable domain, completed using reference TRBV7-2 and TRBJ2-5, is GAGVSQSPSNKVTEKGKDVELRCDPISGHTALYWYRQSLGQGLEFLIYFQGNSAPDKSGLPSDRFSAERTGGSVSTLTIQRTQQEDSAVYLCASSLVGGGQETQYFGPGTRLLVL.

This clone has a single count. This likely traces to a read error, being one base from a far larger clone. Other DNA sequences in this specimen translate into the identical CDR3. The chain carries TRBV4-3 and TRBJ2-7, with D tentatively TRBD2 (6 bases). CDR1 and CDR2 from the germline V gene are LGHNA and YSLEER. The CDR3 covers 16 residues. CDR3 region: CASSQDHGSGAYEQYF. CDR3 nucleotides: TGCGCAAGCAGCCAAGATCATGGTAGCGGAGCCTACGAGCAGTACTTC.

In the case of this clone: This may stem from a read error, because a much larger clone lies one nucleotide away. The genes are TRBV5-1 and TRBJ2-1; possibly TRBD2 for D (6 bases). CDR3 size: 12 residues. Germline CDR1 reads SGHRS; CDR2 reads YFSETQ. V dropped 1 base and J dropped 8 bases, with 7 bases sitting between them. CDR3 sequence reads: CASSLRRDEQFF. CDR3 DNA sequence: TGCGCCAGCAGCTTGAGGAGGGATGAGCAGTTCTTC.

The chain is built from TRBV28 and TRBJ1-2, with 11 bases identical to TRBD1. Germline CDR1 reads MDHEN; CDR2 reads SYDVKM. V lost 8 bases, J lost 3 bases, and 8 bases stayed unmatched. The CDR3 runs 15 residues. The DNA of the CDR3 is TGTGCCAGCCGGAAGGCGGGACAGGGGGACTATGGCTACACCTTC. Translated: CASRKAGQGDYGYTF.